This T cell receptor beta chain was identified during a study of blood T cell repertoires in COVID-19 (dated by TCRdb to the early 2020s). Turning to the overall study: The collaborator samples originated in the United States, Italy and Spain and spanned the acute and convalescent phases of COVID-19. The prospective study material was composed of cDNA or gDNA derived from T cells, B-cell-depleted T cells, or PBMCs. Sample metadata almost always included a de-identified subject ID, COVID-19 status, age in years and sex. Samples came from the ongoing ImmuneRACE study (first 160 participants) plus 1,254 subjects from 6 global collaborators. Subjects who had been exposed to COVID-19, were actively infected with it, or had recovered from it provided the deeply sampled blood TCRbeta repertoires that made up the dataset. The repertoires were released in a freely available public database meant as a resource for research on the immune response to SARS-CoV-2. HLA class I and class II types, where available, came from metadata supplied by the sample provider rather than from assay-based typing.

Collaborating institutions collected whole blood in K2EDTA tubes following their own protocols. For TCRbeta analysis, collaborators shipped samples as frozen whole blood, isolated PBMCs, or DNA extracted from either of those sample types. For this clone: Its antigen remains unidentified. Per-base quality was not reported, and no clone a single base away is much larger than it. Other DNA sequences from this sample encode an identical CDR3 as well.

From the cysteine through the phenylalanine, the CDR3 covers 10 amino acids. Only CDR3 DNA is held: 30 bases, read in frame from base 1. CDR1 is given as DFQATT and CDR2 as SNEGSKA, both from the germline V gene (reference sequence). Trimming at the junction amounts to 5 bases on V and 4 bases on J, and the germline ends lie 5 bases apart. Findings and caveats that apply to the study as a whole: The quantity of clinical and demographic metadata differed by source and by participant and was supplied without curation.

The immunoSEQ Assay, a bias-controlled multiplex PCR, was used to amplify TCRbeta CDR3 regions from genomic DNA. On the authors' methods: Within the assay, amplification of reference gene primers was used to estimate how many nucleated cells each sample contained. To quantify the absolute abundance of each unique TCRbeta CDR3 rearrangement, sequence reads were collapsed and filtered. For each sample, productive Simpson clonality was calculated as the square root of Simpson's diversity index over productive rearrangements. The table was pulled from immuneACCESS by TCRdb, which kept in-frame rearrangements only. Such tables lose some clones; where checked, under half of the loss comes from unresolved V genes, and the rest has no known cause. The DNA was the basis for D and trimming; V, J and clone size are from that table. Recorded for this sample are a few hundred thousand clones; 85% to 90% of them occurred a single time. The ten most abundant clones make up 3% of the sample.

The chain joins TRBV20-1 to TRBJ2-5; a tentative D match to TRBD2 spans 5 bases. This clonotype was obtained from a human donor in a cohort sampled during active COVID-19. Sequences were obtained from peripheral blood. The CDR3 here reads CSAGLETQYF. The sequenced DNA is TGCAGTGCTGGACTAGAGACCCAGTACTTC.